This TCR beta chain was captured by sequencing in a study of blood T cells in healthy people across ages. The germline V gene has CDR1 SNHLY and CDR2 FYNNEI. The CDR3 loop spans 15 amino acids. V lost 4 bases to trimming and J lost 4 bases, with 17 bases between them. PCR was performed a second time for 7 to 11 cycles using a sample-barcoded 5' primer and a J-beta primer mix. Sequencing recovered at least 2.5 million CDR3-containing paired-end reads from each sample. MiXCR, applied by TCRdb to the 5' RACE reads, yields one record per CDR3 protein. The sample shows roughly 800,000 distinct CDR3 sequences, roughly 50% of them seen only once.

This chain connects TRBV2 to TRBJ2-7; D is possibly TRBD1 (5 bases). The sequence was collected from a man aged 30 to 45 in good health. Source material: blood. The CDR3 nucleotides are TGTGCCAGCAGTGGGGGCAGGACAAATCAATACGAGCAGTACTTC. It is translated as CASSGGRTNQYEQYF.